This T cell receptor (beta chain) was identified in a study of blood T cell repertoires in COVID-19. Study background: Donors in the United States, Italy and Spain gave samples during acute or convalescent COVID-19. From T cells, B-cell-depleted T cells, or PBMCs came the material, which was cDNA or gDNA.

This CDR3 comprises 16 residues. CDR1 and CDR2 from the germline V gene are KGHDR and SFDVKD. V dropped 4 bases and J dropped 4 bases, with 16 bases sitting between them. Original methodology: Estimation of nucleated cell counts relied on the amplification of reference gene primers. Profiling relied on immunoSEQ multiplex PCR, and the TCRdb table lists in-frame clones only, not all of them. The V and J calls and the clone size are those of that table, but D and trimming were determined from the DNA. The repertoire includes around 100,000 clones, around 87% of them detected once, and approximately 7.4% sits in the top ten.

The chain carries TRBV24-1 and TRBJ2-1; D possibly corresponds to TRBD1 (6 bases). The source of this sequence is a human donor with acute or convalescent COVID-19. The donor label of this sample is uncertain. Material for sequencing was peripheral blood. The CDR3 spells CATSESTGTSYNEQFF. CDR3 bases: TGTGCCACCAGTGAGTCCACCGGGACATCTTACAATGAGCAGTTCTTC.